The clone carrying this T cell receptor (beta chain) has more than one count but fewer than ten. Its specificity is not known. The record originates from a study of T cells in Graves' hyperthyroidism and ophthalmopathy. Newly diagnosed hyperthyroidism, duration under 2 months, in patients aged 18 to 65. Source material for PBMCs was 9 to 10 ml fresh peripheral blood. Study-wide findings and caveats: Ophthalmopathy cases were set apart from stable hyperthyroidism by a 13 V-J model.

Amplified TCR beta CDR3 regions came from RNA transcripts. TCR CDR3 underwent first-round RT-PCR with the HTBI primer set. In TCRdb, the multiplex PCR reads were re-called with MiXCR into one record per CDR3 protein. Of a few hundred thousand distinct CDR3 sequences detected, about 13% appear once; the ten largest clones hold about 5%. This receptor was taken from a woman aged 18 to 35 with Graves' hyperthyroidism. Sequencing was performed on blood.

As DNA, the CDR3 is TGTGCCACCTACCGGGACCTTCTGTACGAGCAGTACTTC. Protein sequence: CATYRDLLYEQYF. J is TRBJ2-7 and V is TRBV2, with D perhaps TRBD1 or TRBD2 (5 bases each). V was clipped by 10 bases and J by 4 bases, with 17 bases between them. CDR1 is SNHLY, CDR2 FYNNEI, per germline. This CDR3 spans 13 amino acids.